This T cell receptor (beta chain) was observed in a study of blood T cell repertoires in COVID-19. Looking at the study overall: Nucleic acid was either cDNA or gDNA, and it came from T cells, B-cell-depleted T cells, or PBMCs.

Trimming shortened V by 3 bases and J by 0 bases, and 11 bases separated the two germline ends. This CDR3 contains 15 residues. Germline-derived CDR1 and CDR2 are SGHRS and YFSETQ. In terms of age and location, participants ranged from about 18 to 95 years and lived in about two dozen US areas. Participant reports of clinical history set cohort assignment. This clone was picked up a small number of times. The data were produced by immunoSEQ multiplex PCR, yet TCRdb's version contains in-frame clones alone and is incomplete. The top ten hold about a sixth of the sample, which has approximately 180,000 clones, approximately 73% seen once.

The sample taken for sequencing was PBMCs or T cells enriched from blood (not recorded which). The chain carries TRBV5-1 and TRBJ2-3; tentative D call: TRBD1 (6 bases). The receptor's source is a woman in her fifties or sixties with acute COVID-19. The CDR3 DNA reads as TGCGCCAGCAGCTCGGACAGAGTTAGCACAGATACGCAGTATTTT. The encoded protein is CASSSDRVSTDTQYF.